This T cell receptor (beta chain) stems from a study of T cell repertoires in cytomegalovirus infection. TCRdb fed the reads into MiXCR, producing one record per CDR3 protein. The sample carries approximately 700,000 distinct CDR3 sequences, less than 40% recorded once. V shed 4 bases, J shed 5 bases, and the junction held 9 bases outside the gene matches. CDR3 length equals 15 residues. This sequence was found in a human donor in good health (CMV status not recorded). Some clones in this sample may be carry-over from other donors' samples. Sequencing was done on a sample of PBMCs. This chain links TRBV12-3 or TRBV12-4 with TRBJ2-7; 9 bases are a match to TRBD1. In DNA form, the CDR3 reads TGTGCCAGCAGTTATCCGGGACAGGGAGCCCACGAGCAGTACTTC. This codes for CASSYPGQGAHEQYF.